These T cell receptor beta chains were read from a single sample in a study of shared clonotypes between healthy human individuals. Assay used: immunoSEQ multiplex PCR; TCRdb lists only in-frame clones, some missing. The data contain roughly 2,500,000 clones, more than 85% of them singletons. The sequenced material came from naive CD4+ T cells from PBMCs. Source of these receptors: a young man in good health. Some clones in this sample may be carry-over from other donors' samples. The CDR3 runs from the conserved cysteine through the conserved F or W. A D gene is named only where the DNA matches it firmly. Only some rows state a clone size, as once, few, many or a class for expanded clones.

j_call,v_call,d_call,clone_size,cdr3_nt,cdr3_aa
TRBJ2-3,TRBV7-7,TRBD2,NA,TGTGCCAGCAGCTTAGGGACCGGGACTAGCGTCTCAGATACGCAGTATTTT,CASSLGTGTSVSDTQYF
TRBJ1-1,TRBV4-3,TRBD1,NA,TGCGCCAGCAGCCATAACAGGGGGGCGAACACTGAAGCTTTCTTT,CASSHNRGANTEAFF
TRBJ2-2,TRBV5-4,TRBD2,NA,TGTGCCAGCAGCCCGGGAGGGTTGGGGACTAGCGGGAGTGCCGGGGAGCTGTTTTTT,CASSPGGLGTSGSAGELFF
TRBJ2-1,TRBV6-6,NA,NA,TGTGCCAGCAGTCGAGGATCATCCTACAATGAGCAGTTCTTC,CASSRGSSYNEQFF
TRBJ2-3,TRBV5-1,TRBD2,NA,TGCGCCAGCAGCCCCCAGGGACTAGGGGTTTTGCCAGATACGCAGTATTTT,CASSPQGLGVLPDTQYF
TRBJ2-7,TRBV12-5,TRBD1,NA,TGTGCTAGTGGTTTGGCAGGGGGCGACGAGCAGTACTTC,CASGLAGGDEQYF
TRBJ2-2,TRBV7-3,NA,NA,TGTGCCAGCAGCTTATGGGTTGCCGGGGAGCTGTTTTTT,CASSLWVAGELFF
TRBJ2-5,TRBV5-4,NA,NA,TGTGCCAGCAGCTTGGGAACTCAAGAGACCCAGTACTTC,CASSLGTQETQYF
TRBJ1-2,TRBV28,NA,NA,TGTGCCAGCAGAGTCGGGGGGAACTATGGCTACACCTTC,CASRVGGNYGYTF
TRBJ1-4,TRBV6-1,NA,NA,TGTGCCAGCAGAGGGTGGGGAGAGGGGCGTGAAAAACTGTTTTTT,CASRGWGEGREKLFF
TRBJ2-3,TRBV5-4,NA,NA,TGTGCCAGCAGCGTCCAGGGTGGCGATACGCAGTATTTT,CASSVQGGDTQYF
TRBJ2-3,TRBV19,NA,NA,TGTGCCAGTAGTTCCCCCCCTGGGCGGGCGCAGTATTTT,CASSSPPGRAQYF
TRBJ2-5,TRBV4-1,NA,NA,TGCGCCAGCAGCCACCAAGATAGGGGGGGTCCAGAGACCCAGTACTTC,CASSHQDRGGPETQYF
TRBJ2-7,TRBV5-5,TRBD1,once,TGTGCCAGCACCTTGGCGGGGGACAGGGCCTACGAGCAGTACTTC,CASTLAGDRAYEQYF
TRBJ2-5,TRBV27,NA,NA,TGTGCCAGCAGCTCCTTCAGCGGGCCGCAAGAGACCCAGTACTTC,CASSSFSGPQETQYF
TRBJ1-2,TRBV29-1,TRBD1,NA,TGCAGCGTAGTCCGGGACAGCTGGGGCTACACCTTC,CSVVRDSWGYTF
TRBJ2-2,TRBV19,TRBD1,NA,TGTGCCAGTAGTCCCCGGGTAGGGGGCGCGGGCACCGGGGAGCTGTTTTTT,CASSPRVGGAGTGELFF
TRBJ1-4,TRBV29-1,NA,NA,TGCAGCGCCGGAGGGCAGGAAAAACTGTTTTTT,CSAGGQEKLFF